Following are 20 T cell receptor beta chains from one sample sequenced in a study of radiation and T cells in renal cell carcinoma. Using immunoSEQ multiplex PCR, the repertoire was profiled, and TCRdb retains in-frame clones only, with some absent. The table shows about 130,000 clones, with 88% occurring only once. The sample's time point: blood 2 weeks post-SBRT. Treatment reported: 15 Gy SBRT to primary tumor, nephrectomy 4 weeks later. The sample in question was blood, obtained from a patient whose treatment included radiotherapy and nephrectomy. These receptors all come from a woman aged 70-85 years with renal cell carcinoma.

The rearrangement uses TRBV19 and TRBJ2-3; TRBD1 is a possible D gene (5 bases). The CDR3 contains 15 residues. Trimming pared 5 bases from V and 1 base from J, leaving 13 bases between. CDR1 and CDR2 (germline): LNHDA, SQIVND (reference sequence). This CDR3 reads CASSSTVQGTDTQYF. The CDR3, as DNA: TGTGCCAGTAGTTCGACAGTCCAGGGCACAGATACGCAGTATTTT.

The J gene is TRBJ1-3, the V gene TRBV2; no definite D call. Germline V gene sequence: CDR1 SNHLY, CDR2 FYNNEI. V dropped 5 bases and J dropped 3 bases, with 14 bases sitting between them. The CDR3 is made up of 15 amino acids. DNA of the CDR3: TGTGCCAGCAGTCCTCGGGGAGGAGGTGGAAACACCATATATTTT. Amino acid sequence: CASSPRGGGGNTIYF.

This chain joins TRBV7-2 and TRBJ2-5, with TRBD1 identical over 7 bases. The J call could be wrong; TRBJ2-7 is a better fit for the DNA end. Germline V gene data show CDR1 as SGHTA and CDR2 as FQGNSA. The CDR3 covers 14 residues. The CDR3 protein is CASSYRQGRNEQYF. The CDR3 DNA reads TGTGCCAGCAGCTACCGACAGGGTAGGAACGAGCAGTACTTC.

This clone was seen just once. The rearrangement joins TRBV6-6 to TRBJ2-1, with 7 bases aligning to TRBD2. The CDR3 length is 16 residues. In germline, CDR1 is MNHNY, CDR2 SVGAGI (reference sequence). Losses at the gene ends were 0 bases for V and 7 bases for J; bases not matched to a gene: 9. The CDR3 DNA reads TGTGCCAGCAGTTACTCGGGGGGGGACCTGGGTAATGAGCAGTTCTTC. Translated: CASSYSGGDLGNEQFF.

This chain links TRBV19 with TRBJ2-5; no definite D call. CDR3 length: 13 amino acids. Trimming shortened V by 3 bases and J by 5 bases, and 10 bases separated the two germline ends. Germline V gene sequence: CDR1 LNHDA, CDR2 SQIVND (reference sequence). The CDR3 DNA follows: TGTGCCAGTAGTATGGTGGCCGGGGAGACCCAGTACTTC. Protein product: CASSMVAGETQYF.

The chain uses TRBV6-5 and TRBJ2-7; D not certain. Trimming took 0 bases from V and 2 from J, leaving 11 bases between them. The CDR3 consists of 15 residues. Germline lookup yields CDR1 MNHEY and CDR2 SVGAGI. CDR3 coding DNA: TGTGCCAGCAGTTACTCGGGTAGGGCGGCCTACGAGCAGTACTTC. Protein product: CASSYSGRAAYEQYF.

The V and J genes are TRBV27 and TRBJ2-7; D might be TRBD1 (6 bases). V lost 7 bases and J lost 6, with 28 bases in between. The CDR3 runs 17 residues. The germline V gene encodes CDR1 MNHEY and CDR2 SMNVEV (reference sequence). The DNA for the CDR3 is TGTGCCAGCACGAACACCTTTACAGGGCTTACCTCGCGCGAGCAGTACTTC. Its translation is CASTNTFTGLTSREQYF.

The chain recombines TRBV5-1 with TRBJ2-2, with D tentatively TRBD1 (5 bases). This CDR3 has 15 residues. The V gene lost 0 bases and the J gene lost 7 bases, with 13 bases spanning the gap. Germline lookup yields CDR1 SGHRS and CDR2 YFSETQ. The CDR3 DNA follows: TGCGCCAGCAGCTTGGTTCAGGGATCGATCGGGGAGCTGTTTTTT. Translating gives CASSLVQGSIGELFF.

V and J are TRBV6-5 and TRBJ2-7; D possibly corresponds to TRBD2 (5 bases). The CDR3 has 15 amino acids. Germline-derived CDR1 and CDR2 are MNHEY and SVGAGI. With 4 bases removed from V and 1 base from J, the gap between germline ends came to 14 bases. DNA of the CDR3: TGTGCCAGCAGTTGGGCGGGCGATAGTTCCTACGAGCAGTACTTC. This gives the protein CASSWAGDSSYEQYF.

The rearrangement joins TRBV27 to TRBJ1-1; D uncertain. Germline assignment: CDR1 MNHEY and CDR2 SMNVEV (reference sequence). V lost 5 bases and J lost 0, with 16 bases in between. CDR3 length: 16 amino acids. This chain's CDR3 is CASSKRQALLNTEAFF. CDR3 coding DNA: TGTGCCAGCAGTAAGCGGCAGGCGTTATTGAACACTGAAGCTTTCTTT.

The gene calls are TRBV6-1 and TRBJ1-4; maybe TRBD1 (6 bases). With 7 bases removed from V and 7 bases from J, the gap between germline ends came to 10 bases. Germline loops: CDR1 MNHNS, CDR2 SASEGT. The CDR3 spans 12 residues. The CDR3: CASTGGREKLFF. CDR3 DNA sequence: TGTGCCAGCACCGGGGGGCGTGAAAAACTGTTTTTT.

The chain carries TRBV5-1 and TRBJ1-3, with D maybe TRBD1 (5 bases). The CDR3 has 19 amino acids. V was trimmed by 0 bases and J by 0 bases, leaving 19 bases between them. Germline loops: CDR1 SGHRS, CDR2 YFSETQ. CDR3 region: CASSLGNGRGDYSGNTIYF. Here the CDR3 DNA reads TGCGCCAGCAGCTTGGGAAACGGGAGAGGGGACTACTCTGGAAACACCATATATTTT. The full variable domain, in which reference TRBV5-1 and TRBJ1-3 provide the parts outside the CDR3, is KAGVTQTPRYLIKTRGQQVTLSCSPISGHRSVSWYQQTPGQGLQFLFEYFSETQRNKGNFPGRFSGRQFSNSRSEMNVSTLELGDSALYLCASSLGNGRGDYSGNTIYFGEGSWLTVV.

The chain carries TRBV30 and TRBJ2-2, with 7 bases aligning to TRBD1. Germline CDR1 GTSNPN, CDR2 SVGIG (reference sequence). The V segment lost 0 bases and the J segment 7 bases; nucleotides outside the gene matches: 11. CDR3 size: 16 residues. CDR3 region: CAWSVPQGVTYGELFF. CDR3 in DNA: TGTGCCTGGAGTGTACCTCAGGGGGTCACTTACGGGGAGCTGTTTTTT.

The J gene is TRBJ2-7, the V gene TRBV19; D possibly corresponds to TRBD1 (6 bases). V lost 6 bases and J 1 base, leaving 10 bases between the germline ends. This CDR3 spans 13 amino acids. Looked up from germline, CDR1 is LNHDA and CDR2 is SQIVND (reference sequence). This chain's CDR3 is CASSKQGSYEQYF. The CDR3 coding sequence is TGTGCCAGTAGCAAACAGGGTTCCTACGAGCAGTACTTC.

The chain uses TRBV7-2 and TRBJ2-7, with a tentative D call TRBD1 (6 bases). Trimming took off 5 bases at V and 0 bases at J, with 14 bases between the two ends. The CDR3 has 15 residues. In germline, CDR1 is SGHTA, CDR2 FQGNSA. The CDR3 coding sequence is TGTGCCAGCAGCCGCACAGGGACGAGCTCCTACGAGCAGTACTTC. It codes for CASSRTGTSSYEQYF.

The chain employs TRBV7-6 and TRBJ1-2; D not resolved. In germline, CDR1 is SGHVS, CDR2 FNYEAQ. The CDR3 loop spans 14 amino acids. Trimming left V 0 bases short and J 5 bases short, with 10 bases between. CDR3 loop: CASSLAMSGYGYTF. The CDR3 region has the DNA TGTGCCAGCAGCTTAGCTATGTCCGGGTATGGCTACACCTTC.

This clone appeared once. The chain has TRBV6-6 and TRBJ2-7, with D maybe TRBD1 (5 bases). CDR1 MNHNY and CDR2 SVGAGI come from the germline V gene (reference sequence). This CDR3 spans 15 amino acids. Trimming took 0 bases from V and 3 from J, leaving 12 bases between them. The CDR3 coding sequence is TGTGCCAGCAGTTACTCGGGGCAGGGCGACTACGAGCAGTACTTC. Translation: CASSYSGQGDYEQYF.

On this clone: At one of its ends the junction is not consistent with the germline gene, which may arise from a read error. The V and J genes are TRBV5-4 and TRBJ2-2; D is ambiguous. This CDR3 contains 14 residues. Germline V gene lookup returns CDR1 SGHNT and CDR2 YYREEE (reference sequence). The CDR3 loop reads CASSLAGIPRELFF. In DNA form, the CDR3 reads TGTGCCAGCAGTTTGGCAGGTATTCCCCGGGAGCTGTTTTTT. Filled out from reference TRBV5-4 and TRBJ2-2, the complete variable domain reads ETGVTQSPTHLIKTRGQQVTLRCSSQSGHNTVSWYQQALGQGPQFIFQYYREEENGRGNFPPRFSGLQFPNYSSELNVNALELDDSALYLCASSLAGIPRELFFGEGSRLTVL.

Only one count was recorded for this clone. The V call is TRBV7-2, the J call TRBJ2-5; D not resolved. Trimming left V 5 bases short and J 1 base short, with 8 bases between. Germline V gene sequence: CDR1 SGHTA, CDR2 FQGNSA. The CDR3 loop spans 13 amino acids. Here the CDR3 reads CASSPYAQETQYF. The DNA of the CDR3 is TGTGCCAGCAGCCCGTATGCCCAAGAGACCCAGTACTTC.

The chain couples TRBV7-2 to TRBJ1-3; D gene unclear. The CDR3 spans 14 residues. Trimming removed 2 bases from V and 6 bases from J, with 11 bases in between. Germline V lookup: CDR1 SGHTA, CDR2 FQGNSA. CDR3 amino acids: CASSLKGPANTIYF. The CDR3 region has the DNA TGTGCCAGCAGCTTAAAAGGGCCAGCAAACACCATATATTTT.